This T cell receptor (beta chain) was obtained from a study of Ad26.COV2.S vaccination and SARS-CoV-2 variants. Overall study context: A participant enrolled in the COV1001 Ad26.COV2.S trial arm provided the sample.

Broader study findings: Reported post-vaccination CD8+ and CD4+ T cell responses to spike showed substantial breadth.

Treatment here: roughly 18 received Ad26.COV2.S at low or high dose, single or two shots; about 5 received placebo; per-sample allocation not given. Collection of the samples took place on day 63 after the first injection of vaccine or placebo. The donor was a Boston adult aged 18-55 years. The vaccine antigen was prefusion-stabilized Wuhan SARS-CoV-2 spike. The protocol was immunoSEQ multiplex PCR, while the TCRdb copy is restricted to in-frame clones and leaves out a portion. The sample contains fewer than 500,000 clones, about 91% of which appear only once. With regard to this clone: The antigen remains undetermined.

Trimming removed 1 base from V and 4 bases from J, with 7 bases in between. This CDR3 spans 13 amino acids. The germline V gene encodes CDR1 SGHAT and CDR2 FQNNGV. Sample: peripheral blood, taken in a trial of Ad26.COV2.S vaccine versus placebo. This chain connects TRBV11-2 to TRBJ1-2; D unresolved. The origin of this receptor is a person between 18 and 65 years old who received the Ad26.COV2.S COVID-19 vaccine or a placebo. CDR3 in amino acids: CASSLVRFYGYTF. As DNA, the CDR3 is TGTGCCAGCAGCTTAGTCAGGTTCTATGGCTACACCTTC. Supplemented by reference TRBV11-2 and TRBJ1-2, the full variable domain reads EAGVAQSPRYKIIEKRQSVAFWCNPISGHATLYWYQQILGQGPKLLIQFQNNGVVDDSQLPKDRFSAERLKGVDSTLKIQPAKLEDSAVYLCASSLVRFYGYTFGSGTRLTVV.